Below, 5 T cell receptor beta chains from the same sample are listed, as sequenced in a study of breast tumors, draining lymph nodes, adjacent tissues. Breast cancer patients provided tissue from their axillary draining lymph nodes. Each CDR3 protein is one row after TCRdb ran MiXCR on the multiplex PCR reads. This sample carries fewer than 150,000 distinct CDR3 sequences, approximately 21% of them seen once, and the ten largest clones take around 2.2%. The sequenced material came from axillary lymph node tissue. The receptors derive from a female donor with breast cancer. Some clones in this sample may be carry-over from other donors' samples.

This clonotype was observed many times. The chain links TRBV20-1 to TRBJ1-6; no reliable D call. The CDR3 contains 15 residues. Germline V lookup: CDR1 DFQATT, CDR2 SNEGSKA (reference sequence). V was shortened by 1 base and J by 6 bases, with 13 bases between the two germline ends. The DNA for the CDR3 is TGCAGTGCTAGAGCACCGGGGTGGGGTAATTCACCCCTCCACTTT. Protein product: CSARAPGWGNSPLHF.

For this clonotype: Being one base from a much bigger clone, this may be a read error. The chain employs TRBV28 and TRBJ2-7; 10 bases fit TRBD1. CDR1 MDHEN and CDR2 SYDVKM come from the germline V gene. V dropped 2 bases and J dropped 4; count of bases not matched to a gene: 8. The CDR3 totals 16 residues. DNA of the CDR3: TGTGCCAGCAGTTTACTCCCCGGGACAGGGGATTACGAGCAGTACTTC. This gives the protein CASSLLPGTGDYEQYF. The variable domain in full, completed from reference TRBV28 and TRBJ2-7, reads DVKVTQSSRYLVKRTGEKVFLECVQDMDHENMFWYRQDPGLGLRLIYFSYDVKMKEKGDIPEGYSVSREKKERFSLILESASTNQTSMYLCASSLLPGTGDYEQYFGPGTRLTVT.

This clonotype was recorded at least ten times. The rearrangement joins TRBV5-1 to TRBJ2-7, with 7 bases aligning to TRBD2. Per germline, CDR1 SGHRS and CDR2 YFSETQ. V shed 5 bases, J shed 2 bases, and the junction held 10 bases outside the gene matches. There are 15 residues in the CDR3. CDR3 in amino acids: CASRPTSGRTYEQYF. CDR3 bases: TGCGCCAGCAGGCCCACCTCCGGGAGGACCTACGAGCAGTACTTC.

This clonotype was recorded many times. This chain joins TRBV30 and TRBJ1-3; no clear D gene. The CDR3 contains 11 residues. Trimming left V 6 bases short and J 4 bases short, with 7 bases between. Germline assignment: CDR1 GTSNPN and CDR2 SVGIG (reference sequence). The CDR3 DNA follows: TGTGCCTGTGAACCCGGAAACACCATATATTTT. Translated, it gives CACEPGNTIYF.

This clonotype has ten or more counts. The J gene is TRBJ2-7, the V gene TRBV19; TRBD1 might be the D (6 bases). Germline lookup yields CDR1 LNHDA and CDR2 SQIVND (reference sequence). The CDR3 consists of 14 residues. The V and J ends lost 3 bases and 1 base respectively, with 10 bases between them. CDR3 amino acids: CASSIKTGSYEQYF. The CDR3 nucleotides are TGTGCCAGTAGTATCAAAACAGGGTCCTACGAGCAGTACTTC.